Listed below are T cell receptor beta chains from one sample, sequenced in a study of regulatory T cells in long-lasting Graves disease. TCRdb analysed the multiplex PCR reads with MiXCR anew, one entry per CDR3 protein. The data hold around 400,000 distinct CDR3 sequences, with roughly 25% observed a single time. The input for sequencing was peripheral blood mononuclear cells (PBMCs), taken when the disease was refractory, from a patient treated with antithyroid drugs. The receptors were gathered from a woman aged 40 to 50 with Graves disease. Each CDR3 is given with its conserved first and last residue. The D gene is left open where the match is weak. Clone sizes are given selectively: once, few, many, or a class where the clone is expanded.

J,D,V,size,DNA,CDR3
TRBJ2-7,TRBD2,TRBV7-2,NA,TGTGCCAGCAGCTTATTTGGAACTAGCGGAGCCTACGAGCAGTACTTC,CASSLFGTSGAYEQYF
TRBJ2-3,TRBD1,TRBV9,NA,TGTGCCAGCAGCACCACCGGGACAGGGGTTCCAGATACGCAGTATTTT,CASSTTGTGVPDTQYF
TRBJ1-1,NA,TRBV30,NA,TGTGCCTGGAGCGCTCTCAATTCGAACACTGAAGCTTTCTTT,CAWSALNSNTEAFF
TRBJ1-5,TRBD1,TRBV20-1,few,TGCAGTGCTACCTGGACAGGGGCCAATCAGCCCCAGCATTTT,CSATWTGANQPQHF
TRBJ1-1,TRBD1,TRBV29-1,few,TGCAGCGTAGGAGACAGGGTGGGTACTGAAGCTTTCTTT,CSVGDRVGTEAFF
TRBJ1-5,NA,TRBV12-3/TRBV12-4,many,TGTGCCAGCAGTATCGGAAGCGGGGATCAGCCCCAGCATTTT,CASSIGSGDQPQHF
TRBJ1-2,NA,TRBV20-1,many,TGCAGTGCCAGTTTCGGGTGGGGGAACTATGGCTACACCTTC,CSASFGWGNYGYTF
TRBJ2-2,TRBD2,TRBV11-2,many,TGTGCCAGCCCCAGGGCGCTAGCGGGAGTTAATTGGCCCGGGGAGCTGTTTTTT,CASPRALAGVNWPGELFF
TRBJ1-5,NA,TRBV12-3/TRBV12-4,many,TGTGCCAGCAGTAACCGGGACGTCAATCAGCCCCAGCATTTT,CASSNRDVNQPQHF
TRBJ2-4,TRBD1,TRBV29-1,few,TGCAGCGTTCCTGGAGGCAGGGGGCTTAACATTCAGTACTTC,CSVPGGRGLNIQYF
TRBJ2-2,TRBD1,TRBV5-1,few,TGCGCCAGCAGCTTGCACCAGGGGGCCGGGGAGCTGTTTTTT,CASSLHQGAGELFF
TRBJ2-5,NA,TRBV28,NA,TGTGCCAGCAGTTTCGATGAGTGGGACCAAGAGACCCAGTACTTC,CASSFDEWDQETQYF
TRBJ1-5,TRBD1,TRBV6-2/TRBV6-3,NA,TGTGCCAGCAGTTACTACGGGACAGATAGCAATCAGCCCCAGCATTTT,CASSYYGTDSNQPQHF
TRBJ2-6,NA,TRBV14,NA,TGTGCCAGCAGTGTTAGGGCCAACGTCCTGACTTTC,CASSVRANVLTF